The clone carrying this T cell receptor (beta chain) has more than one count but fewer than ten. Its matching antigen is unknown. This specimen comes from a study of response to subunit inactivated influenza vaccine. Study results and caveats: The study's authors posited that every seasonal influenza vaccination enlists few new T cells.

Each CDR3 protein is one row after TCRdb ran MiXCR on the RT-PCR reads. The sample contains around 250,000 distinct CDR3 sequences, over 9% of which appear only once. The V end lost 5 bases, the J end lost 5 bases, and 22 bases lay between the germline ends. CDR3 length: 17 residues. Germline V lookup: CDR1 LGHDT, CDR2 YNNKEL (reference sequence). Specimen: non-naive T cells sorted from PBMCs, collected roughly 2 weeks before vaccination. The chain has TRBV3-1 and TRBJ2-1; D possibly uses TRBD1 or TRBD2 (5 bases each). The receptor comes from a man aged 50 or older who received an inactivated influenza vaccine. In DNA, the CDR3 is TGTGCCAGCAGCTATTCCGCCGGGACCGCATTAAACAATGAGCAGTTCTTC. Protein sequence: CASSYSAGTALNNEQFF.